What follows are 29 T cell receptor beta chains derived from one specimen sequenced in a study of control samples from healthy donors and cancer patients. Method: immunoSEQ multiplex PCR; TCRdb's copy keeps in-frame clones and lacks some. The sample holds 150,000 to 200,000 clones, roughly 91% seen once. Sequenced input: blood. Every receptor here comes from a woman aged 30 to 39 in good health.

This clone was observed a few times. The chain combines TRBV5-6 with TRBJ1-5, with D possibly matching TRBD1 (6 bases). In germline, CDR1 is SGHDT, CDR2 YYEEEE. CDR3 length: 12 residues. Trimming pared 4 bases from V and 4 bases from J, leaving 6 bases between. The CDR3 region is CASSGQNQPQHF. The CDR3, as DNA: TGTGCCAGCAGCGGACAGAATCAGCCCCAGCATTTT.

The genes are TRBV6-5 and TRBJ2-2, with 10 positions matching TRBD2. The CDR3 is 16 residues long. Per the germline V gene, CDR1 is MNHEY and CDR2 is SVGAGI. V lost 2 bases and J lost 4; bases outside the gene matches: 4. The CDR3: CASSYLGLAVTGELFF. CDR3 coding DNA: TGTGCCAGCAGTTACCTTGGACTAGCGGTCACCGGGGAGCTGTTTTTT.

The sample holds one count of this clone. As DNA, the CDR3 is TGTGCCAGCAGCTTGGGACTAGCGGGGTCCTACGAGCAGTACTTC. Amino acid sequence: CASSLGLAGSYEQYF. J is TRBJ2-7 and V is TRBV5-6, with 11 bases matching TRBD2. After removal of 0 bases from V and 1 base from J, the junction contained 0 bases not matched to a gene. Per the germline V gene, CDR1 is SGHDT and CDR2 is YYEEEE. The CDR3 sequence is 15 residues long.

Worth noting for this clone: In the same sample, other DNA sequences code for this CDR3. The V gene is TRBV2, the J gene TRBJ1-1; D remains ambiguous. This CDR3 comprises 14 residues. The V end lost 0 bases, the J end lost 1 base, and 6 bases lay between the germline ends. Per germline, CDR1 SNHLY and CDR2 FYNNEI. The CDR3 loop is CASSEAGGNTEAFF. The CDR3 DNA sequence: TGTGCCAGCAGTGAAGCCGGCGGGAACACTGAAGCTTTCTTT.

The CDR3 protein is CASSEVKGGSYNEQFF. Written as DNA, the CDR3 is TGTGCCAGCAGTGAAGTAAAAGGGGGCTCCTACAATGAGCAGTTCTTC. The chain links TRBV25-1 to TRBJ2-1; D possibly corresponds to TRBD1 (6 bases). The CDR3 sequence is 16 residues long. The germline V and J ends were trimmed by 2 bases and 0 bases, with 11 bases remaining between them. The V gene's germline CDR1 is MGHDK and CDR2 SYGVNS.

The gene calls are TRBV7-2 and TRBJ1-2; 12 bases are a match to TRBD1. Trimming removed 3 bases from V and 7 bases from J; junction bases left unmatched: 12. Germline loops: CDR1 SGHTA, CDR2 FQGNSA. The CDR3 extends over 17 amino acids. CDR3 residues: CASSFSGTGGASAGYTF. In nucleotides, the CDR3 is TGTGCCAGCAGCTTCTCCGGGACAGGGGGCGCATCGGCTGGCTACACCTTC.

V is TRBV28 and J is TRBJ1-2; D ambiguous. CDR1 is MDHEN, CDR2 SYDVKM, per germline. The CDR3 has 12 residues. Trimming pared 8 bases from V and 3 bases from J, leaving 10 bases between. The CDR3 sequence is CASGRPHYGYTF. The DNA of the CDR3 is TGTGCCAGCGGGAGGCCTCACTATGGCTACACCTTC.

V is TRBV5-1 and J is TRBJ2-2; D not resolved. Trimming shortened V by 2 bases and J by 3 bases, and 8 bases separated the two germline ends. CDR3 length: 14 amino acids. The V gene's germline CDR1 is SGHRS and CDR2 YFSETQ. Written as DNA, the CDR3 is TGCGCCAGCAGCTTCGGTCTAGACACCGGGGAGCTGTTTTTT. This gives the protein CASSFGLDTGELFF.

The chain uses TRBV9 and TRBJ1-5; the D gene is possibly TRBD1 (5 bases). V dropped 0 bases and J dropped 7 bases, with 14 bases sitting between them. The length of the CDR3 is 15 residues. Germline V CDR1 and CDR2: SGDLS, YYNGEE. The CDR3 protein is CASSVGSGGRQPQHF. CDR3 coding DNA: TGTGCCAGCAGCGTAGGGTCGGGGGGAAGACAGCCCCAGCATTTT.

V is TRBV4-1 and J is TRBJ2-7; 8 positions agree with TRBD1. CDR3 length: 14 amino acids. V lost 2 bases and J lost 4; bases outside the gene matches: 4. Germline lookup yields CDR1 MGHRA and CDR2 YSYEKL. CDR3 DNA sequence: TGCGCCAGCAGCCAAAGACAGGGGACATACGAGCAGTACTTC. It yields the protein CASSQRQGTYEQYF.

DNA for the CDR3: TGTGCCAGCTCACCACGACAGACTAATGAAAAACTGTTTTTT. Its protein product is CASSPRQTNEKLFF. V gene TRBV18 combines with J gene TRBJ1-4, with D possibly TRBD1 on 5 matching bases. The germline V gene has CDR1 KGHSH and CDR2 LQKENI. This CDR3 contains 14 residues. Trimming removed 1 base from V and 2 bases from J, with 5 bases in between. Supplemented by reference TRBV18 and TRBJ1-4, the full variable domain reads NAGVMQNPRHLVRRRGQEARLRCSPMKGHSHVYWYRQLPEEGLKFMVYLQKENIIDESGMPKERFSAEFPKEGPSILRIQQVVRGDSAAYFCASSPRQTNEKLFFGSGTQLSVL.

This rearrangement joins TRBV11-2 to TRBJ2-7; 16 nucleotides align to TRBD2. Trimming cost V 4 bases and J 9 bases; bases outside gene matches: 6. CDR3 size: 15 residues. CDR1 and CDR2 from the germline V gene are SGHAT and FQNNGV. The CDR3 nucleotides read TGTGCCAGCAGCTCGGGACTAGCGGGGGGGCAGGGGCAGTACTTC. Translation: CASSSGLAGGQGQYF.

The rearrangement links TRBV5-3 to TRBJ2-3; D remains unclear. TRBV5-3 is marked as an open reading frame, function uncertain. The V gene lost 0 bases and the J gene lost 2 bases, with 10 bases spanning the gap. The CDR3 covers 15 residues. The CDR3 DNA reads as TGTGCCAGAAGCTTGGGCTGCAGGCACACAGATACGCAGTATTTT. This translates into CARSLGCRHTDTQYF.

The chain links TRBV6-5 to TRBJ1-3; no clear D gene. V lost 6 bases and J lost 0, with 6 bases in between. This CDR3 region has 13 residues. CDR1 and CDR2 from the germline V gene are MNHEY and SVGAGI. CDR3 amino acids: CASRSSSGNTIYF. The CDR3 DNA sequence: TGTGCCAGCAGAAGCAGCTCTGGAAACACCATATATTTT.

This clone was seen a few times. CDR3 residues: CASSLRSSRTDTQYF. The CDR3 DNA sequence: TGTGCCAGCAGCTTAAGGTCTAGCAGAACAGATACGCAGTATTTT. V and J are TRBV7-3 and TRBJ2-3, with D perhaps matching TRBD2 (5 bases). Looked up from germline, CDR1 is SGHTA and CDR2 is FQGTGA. The V end lost 1 base, the J end lost 3 bases, and 11 bases lay between the germline ends. The CDR3 is 15 amino acids. The full variable domain, completed using reference TRBV7-3 and TRBJ2-3, is GAGVSQTPSNKVTEKGKYVELRCDPISGHTALYWYRQSLGQGPEFLIYFQGTGAADDSGLPNDRFFAVRPEGSVSTLKIQRTERGDSAVYLCASSLRSSRTDTQYFGPGTRLTVL.

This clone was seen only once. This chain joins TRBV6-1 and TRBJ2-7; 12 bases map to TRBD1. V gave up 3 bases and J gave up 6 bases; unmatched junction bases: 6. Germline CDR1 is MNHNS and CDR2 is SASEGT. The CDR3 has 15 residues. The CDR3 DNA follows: TGTGCCAGCAGTGAGGGGGGGACAGGGGGCTCCGAGCAGTACTTC. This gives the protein CASSEGGTGGSEQYF.

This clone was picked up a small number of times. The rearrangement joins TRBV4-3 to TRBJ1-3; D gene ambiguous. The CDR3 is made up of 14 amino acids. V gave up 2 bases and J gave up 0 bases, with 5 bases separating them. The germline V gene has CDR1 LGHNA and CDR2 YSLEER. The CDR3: CASSQTASGNTIYF. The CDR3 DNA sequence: TGCGCCAGCAGCCAAACGGCCTCTGGAAACACCATATATTTT.

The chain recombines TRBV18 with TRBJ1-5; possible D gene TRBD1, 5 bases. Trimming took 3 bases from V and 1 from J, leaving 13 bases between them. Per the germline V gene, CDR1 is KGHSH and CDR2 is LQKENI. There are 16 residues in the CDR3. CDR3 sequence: CASSPPGVRSNQPQHF. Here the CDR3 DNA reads TGTGCCAGCTCACCCCCGGGGGTGAGGAGCAATCAGCCCCAGCATTTT.

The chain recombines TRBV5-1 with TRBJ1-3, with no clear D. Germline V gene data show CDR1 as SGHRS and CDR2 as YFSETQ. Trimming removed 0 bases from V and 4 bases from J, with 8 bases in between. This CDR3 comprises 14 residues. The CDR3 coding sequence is TGCGCCAGCAGCTTGGGGGCGGGAGGAAACACCATATATTTT. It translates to CASSLGAGGNTIYF.

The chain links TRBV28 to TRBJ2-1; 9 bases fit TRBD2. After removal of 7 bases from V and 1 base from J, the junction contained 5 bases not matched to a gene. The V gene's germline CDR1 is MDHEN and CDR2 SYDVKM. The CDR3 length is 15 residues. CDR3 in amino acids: CASIRSGGSYNEQFF. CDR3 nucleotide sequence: TGTGCCAGCATTCGTAGCGGGGGATCCTACAATGAGCAGTTCTTC.

The CDR3 is CAISIGQGADTIYF. The CDR3 DNA follows: TGTGCCATCAGCATTGGACAGGGGGCGGACACCATATATTTT. The chain recombines TRBV10-3 with TRBJ1-3; 11 bases match TRBD1. The J segment lost 8 bases and the V segment lost 6 bases, leaving 6 bases of the junction unmatched. The CDR3 has 14 amino acids. Germline lookup yields CDR1 ENHRY and CDR2 SYGVKD.

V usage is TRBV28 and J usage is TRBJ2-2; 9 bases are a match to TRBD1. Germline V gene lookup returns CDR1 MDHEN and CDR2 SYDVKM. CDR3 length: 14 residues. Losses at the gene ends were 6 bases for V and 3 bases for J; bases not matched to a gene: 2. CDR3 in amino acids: CASRGQGDTGELFF. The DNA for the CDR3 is TGTGCCAGCAGGGGACAGGGAGACACCGGGGAGCTGTTTTTT.

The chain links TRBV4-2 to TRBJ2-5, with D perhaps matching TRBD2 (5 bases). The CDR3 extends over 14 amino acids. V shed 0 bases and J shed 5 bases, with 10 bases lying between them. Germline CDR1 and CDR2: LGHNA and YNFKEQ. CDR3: CASSQDPGLETQYF. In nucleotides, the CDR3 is TGTGCCAGCAGCCAAGATCCGGGGTTGGAGACCCAGTACTTC.

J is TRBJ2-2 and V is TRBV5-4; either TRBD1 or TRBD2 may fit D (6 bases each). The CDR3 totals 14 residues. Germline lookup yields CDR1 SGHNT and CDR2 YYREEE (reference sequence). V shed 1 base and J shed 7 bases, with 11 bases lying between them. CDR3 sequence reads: CASSLWGAGGELFF. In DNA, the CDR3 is TGTGCCAGCAGCTTGTGGGGGGCGGGCGGGGAGCTGTTTTTT.

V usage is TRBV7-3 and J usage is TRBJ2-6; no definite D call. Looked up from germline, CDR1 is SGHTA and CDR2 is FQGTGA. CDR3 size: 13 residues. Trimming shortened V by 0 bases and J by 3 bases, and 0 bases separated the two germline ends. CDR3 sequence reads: CASSLTGANVLTF. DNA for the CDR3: TGTGCCAGCAGCTTAACTGGGGCCAACGTCCTGACTTTC. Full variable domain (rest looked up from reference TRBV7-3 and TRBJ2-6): GAGVSQTPSNKVTEKGKYVELRCDPISGHTALYWYRQSLGQGPEFLIYFQGTGAADDSGLPNDRFFAVRPEGSVSTLKIQRTERGDSAVYLCASSLTGANVLTFGAGSRLTVL.

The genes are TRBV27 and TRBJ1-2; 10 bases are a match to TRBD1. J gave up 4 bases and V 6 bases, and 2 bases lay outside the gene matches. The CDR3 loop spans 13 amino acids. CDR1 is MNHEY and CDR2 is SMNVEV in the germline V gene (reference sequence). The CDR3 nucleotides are TGTGCCAGCAGGACAGGGGGCGTCTATGGCTACACCTTC. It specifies CASRTGGVYGYTF.

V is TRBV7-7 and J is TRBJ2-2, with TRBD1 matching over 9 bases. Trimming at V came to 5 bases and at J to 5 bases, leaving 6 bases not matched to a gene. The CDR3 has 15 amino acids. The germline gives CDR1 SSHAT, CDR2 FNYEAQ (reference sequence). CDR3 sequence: CASSPRQGGTGELFF. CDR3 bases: TGTGCCAGCAGCCCACGACAGGGGGGAACCGGGGAGCTGTTTTTT.

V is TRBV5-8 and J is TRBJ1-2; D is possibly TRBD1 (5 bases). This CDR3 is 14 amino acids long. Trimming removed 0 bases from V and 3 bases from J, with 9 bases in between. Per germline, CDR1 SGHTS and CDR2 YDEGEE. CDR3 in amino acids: CASSLVGRDYGYTF. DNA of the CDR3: TGTGCCAGCAGCTTGGTAGGCAGGGACTATGGCTACACCTTC. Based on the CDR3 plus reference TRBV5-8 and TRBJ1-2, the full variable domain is EAGVTQSPTHLIKTRGQQATLRCSPISGHTSVYWYQQALGLGLQFLLWYDEGEERNRGNFPPRFSGRQFPNYSSELNVNALELEDSALYLCASSLVGRDYGYTFGSGTRLTVV.

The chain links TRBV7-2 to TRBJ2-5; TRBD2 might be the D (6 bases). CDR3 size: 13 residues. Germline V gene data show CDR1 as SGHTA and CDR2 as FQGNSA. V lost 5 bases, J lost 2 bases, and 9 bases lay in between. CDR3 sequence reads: CASSPGTQETQYF. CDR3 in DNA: TGTGCCAGCAGCCCCGGGACTCAAGAGACCCAGTACTTC.